The 27 T cell receptor beta chains in this list originate from one sample, sequenced in a study of response to subunit inactivated influenza vaccine. One entry per CDR3 protein, called by TCRdb with MiXCR from the RT-PCR reads. The sample lists some 500,000 distinct CDR3 sequences; 10% to 15% were seen once. The input for sequencing was PBMCs from blood, taken about 6 weeks after vaccination. These TCRs come from a man aged 50-59 years who received an inactivated influenza vaccine.

The CDR3 nucleotides are TGCAGTGCTTTTAGGACAGGGGAAGAGACCCAGTACTTC. Translating gives CSAFRTGEETQYF. This chain joins TRBV20-1 and TRBJ2-5, with 9 nucleotides matching TRBD1. V lost 5 bases, J lost 3 bases, and 4 bases stayed unmatched. This CDR3 region has 13 residues. The germline gives CDR1 DFQATT, CDR2 SNEGSKA (reference sequence).

Only a few counts were recorded for this clonotype. The V and J genes are TRBV7-8 and TRBJ2-1; 7 bases match TRBD1. Germline CDR1 and CDR2: SGHVS and FQNEAQ. V shed 5 bases and J 8 bases; nucleotides not matched to a gene: 6. The CDR3 spans 13 residues. The CDR3 DNA reads TGTGCCAGCAGCGGCCGACAGGGCGATGAGCAGTTCTTC. It is translated as CASSGRQGDEQFF.

This clonotype was picked up many times. The chain employs TRBV5-1 and TRBJ1-1; D gene unclear. This CDR3 has 11 amino acids. CDR1 and CDR2 (germline): SGHRS, YFSETQ. Trimming left V 0 bases short and J 8 bases short, with 5 bases between. CDR3 DNA sequence: TGCGCCAGCAGCTTGGTCGGGGAAGCTTTCTTT. Amino acid sequence: CASSLVGEAFF.

In this sample, this clonotype turned up a few times. The V and J genes are TRBV7-2 and TRBJ2-3; 8 bases agree with TRBD2. J lost 2 bases, V lost 5 bases, and 9 bases had no gene match. CDR1 is SGHTA, CDR2 FQGNSA, per germline. The CDR3 has 16 amino acids. CDR3: CASSRRGSGVTDTQYF. CDR3 bases: TGTGCCAGCAGCCGTAGGGGTAGCGGGGTCACAGATACGCAGTATTTT.

The sample holds a few counts of this clonotype. V gene TRBV5-6 combines with J gene TRBJ2-1, with 14 bases aligning to TRBD2. Germline CDR1 and CDR2: SGHDT and YYEEEE. V dropped 5 bases and J dropped 1; count of bases not matched to a gene: 8. The CDR3 runs to 18 residues. CDR3 protein: CASRLRGTSGRSYNEQFF. CDR3 DNA sequence: TGTGCCAGCAGACTCCGTGGGACTAGCGGGAGATCCTACAATGAGCAGTTCTTC. The whole variable domain, remainder taken from reference TRBV5-6 and TRBJ2-1, is DAGVTQSPTHLIKTRGQQVTLRCSPKSGHDTVSWYQQALGQGPQFIFQYYEEEERQRGNFPDRFSGHQFPNYSSELNVNALLLGDSALYLCASRLRGTSGRSYNEQFFGPGTRLTVL.

V and J are TRBV20-1 and TRBJ2-7, with TRBD2 matching 7 bases. Germline V lookup: CDR1 DFQATT, CDR2 SNEGSKA (reference sequence). The CDR3 is 14 amino acids. V gave up 1 base and J gave up 4 bases; unmatched junction bases: 7. DNA for the CDR3: TGCAGTGCTAGAGGTGCGGGAGTAGGGTACGAGCAGTACTTC. As protein: CSARGAGVGYEQYF.

This clonotype was recorded many times. V is TRBV20-1 and J is TRBJ2-5; a possible D gene is TRBD1 (5 bases). From germline, CDR1 is DFQATT and CDR2 SNEGSKA (reference sequence). Trimming left V 6 bases short and J 4 bases short, with 12 bases between. CDR3 length: 12 residues. CDR3 residues: CSAITGSETQYF. The CDR3 DNA is TGCAGTGCCATAACAGGATCAGAGACCCAGTACTTC.

This clonotype was counted ten times or more. The rearrangement links TRBV12-3 or TRBV12-4 to TRBJ2-1, with D possibly matching TRBD2 (6 bases). Between the trimmed V and J ends, which lost 6 bases and 3 bases, there was a span of 12 bases. CDR3 length equals 14 residues. DNA of the CDR3: TGTGCCAGCAGGGGATTAGCGGACTACAATGAGCAGTTCTTC. It yields the protein CASRGLADYNEQFF.

This clonotype was counted at least ten times. The chain has TRBV30 and TRBJ1-3; D ambiguous. V was clipped by 1 base and J by 4 bases, with 2 bases between them. Germline V gene sequence: CDR1 GTSNPN, CDR2 SVGIG (reference sequence). The CDR3 is 11 residues long. The CDR3 nucleotides read TGTGCCTGGAGTGGGGGAAACACCATATATTTT. This sequence encodes CAWSGGNTIYF.

In this sample, this clonotype turned up a few times. The V gene is TRBV10-3, the J gene TRBJ2-3; TRBD2 matches at 8 bases. The CDR3 sequence is 17 residues long. Germline V gives CDR1 ENHRY, CDR2 SYGVKD. Unmatched junction bases numbered 15, after V lost 10 bases and J lost 0 bases. The CDR3 DNA sequence: TGTGCCACCCAGACTAGCGAGCAATCACCTAGCACAGATACGCAGTATTTT. It yields the protein CATQTSEQSPSTDTQYF.

This clonotype has a handful of counts. The chain combines TRBV14 with TRBJ2-5; no firm D call. The germline CDR1 and CDR2 sequences are SGHDN and FVKESK. CDR3 length equals 11 residues. Between the trimmed V and J ends, which lost 2 bases and 6 bases, there was a span of 4 bases. CDR3 DNA sequence: TGTGCCAGCAGCCAATTGCAGACCCAGTACTTC. It yields the protein CASSQLQTQYF.

There are a few counts of this clonotype. In DNA, the CDR3 is TGTGCCAGCCGACAGTACGATAGCAATCAGCCCCAGCATTTT. It translates to CASRQYDSNQPQHF. The J gene is TRBJ1-5, the V gene TRBV5-8; the D gene is possibly TRBD1 (5 bases). The CDR3 is 14 amino acids. The ends were cut back, 7 bases at V and 0 bases at J, with 11 bases in the middle. In germline, CDR1 is SGHTS, CDR2 YDEGEE.

This clonotype occurred a few times. The V gene is TRBV28, the J gene TRBJ1-1; no definite D call. The CDR3 extends over 12 amino acids. The germline CDR1 and CDR2 sequences are MDHEN and SYDVKM. V was clipped by 2 bases and J by 7 bases, with 8 bases between them. CDR3 residues: CASSLPRIEAFF. Here the CDR3 DNA reads TGTGCCAGCAGTTTACCACGGATTGAAGCTTTCTTT. The whole variable domain, filled in from reference TRBV28 and TRBJ1-1, reads DVKVTQSSRYLVKRTGEKVFLECVQDMDHENMFWYRQDPGLGLRLIYFSYDVKMKEKGDIPEGYSVSREKKERFSLILESASTNQTSMYLCASSLPRIEAFFGQGTRLTVV.

This clonotype has only a few counts. The chain couples TRBV12-3 or TRBV12-4 to TRBJ1-2, with 7 nucleotides matching TRBD1. Trimming at V came to 6 bases and at J to 0 bases, leaving 7 bases not matched to a gene. CDR3 length equals 15 residues. The CDR3 protein is CASRRGTVTNYGYTF. Here the CDR3 DNA reads TGTGCCAGCAGGCGAGGGACAGTAACTAACTATGGCTACACCTTC.

This clonotype was seen only a few times. V and J are TRBV7-3 and TRBJ2-3, with D tentatively TRBD2 (6 bases). V was clipped by 0 bases and J by 5 bases, with 12 bases between them. The CDR3 consists of 15 residues. The germline CDR1 and CDR2 sequences are SGHTA and FQGTGA. The CDR3 region is CASSLTGGPIDTQYF. The CDR3 DNA reads as TGTGCCAGCAGCTTAACAGGAGGGCCAATAGATACGCAGTATTTT.

The chain uses TRBV9 and TRBJ2-5; D is undetermined. Germline CDR1 and CDR2: SGDLS and YYNGEE. The ends were cut back, 0 bases at V and 0 bases at J, with 15 bases in the middle. CDR3 length equals 17 residues. The CDR3 coding sequence is TGTGCCAGCAGCGTAGCTCGTCTGGATACCCACCAAGAGACCCAGTACTTC. Translation gives CASSVARLDTHQETQYF.

This clonotype has more than one count but fewer than ten. This rearrangement joins TRBV30 to TRBJ2-1; 9 positions agree with TRBD2. This CDR3 has 15 residues. The germline V gene has CDR1 GTSNPN and CDR2 SVGIG (reference sequence). Trimming cost V 3 bases and J 3 bases; bases outside gene matches: 6. The CDR3 spells CAWRVLAGNYNEQFF. CDR3 in DNA: TGTGCCTGGAGAGTCCTAGCGGGGAACTACAATGAGCAGTTCTTC. The complete variable domain, with remaining parts taken from reference TRBV30 and TRBJ2-1, reads SQTIHQWPATLVQPVGSPLSLECTVEGTSNPNLYWYRQAAGRGLQLLFYSVGIGQISSEVPQNLSASRPQDRQFILSSKKLLLSDSGFYLCAWRVLAGNYNEQFFGPGTRLTVL.

This clonotype was observed many times. The chain links TRBV10-3 to TRBJ2-7, with TRBD1 identical over 9 bases. From germline, CDR1 is ENHRY and CDR2 SYGVKD. After removal of 2 bases from V and 0 bases from J, the junction contained 11 bases not matched to a gene. The CDR3 is made up of 18 amino acids. Here the CDR3 reads CAISETQYRQGVSYEQYF. In nucleotides, the CDR3 is TGTGCCATCAGTGAGACCCAATATCGACAGGGGGTCTCCTACGAGCAGTACTTC.

A few counts support this clonotype. This rearrangement joins TRBV6-5 to TRBJ2-5; unclear D gene. The V gene's germline CDR1 is MNHEY and CDR2 SVGAGI. V was cut by 8 bases and J by 5 bases, with 12 bases left in between. The CDR3 consists of 12 residues. DNA for the CDR3: TGTGCCAGCGGATACATCCGGGAGACCCAGTACTTC. This encodes CASGYIRETQYF.

This clonotype was counted between two and nine times. The chain uses TRBV20-1 and TRBJ1-5; D is possibly TRBD1 (5 bases). Germline CDR1 DFQATT, CDR2 SNEGSKA (reference sequence). This CDR3 spans 14 amino acids. V was shortened by 5 bases and J by 0 bases, with 11 bases between the two germline ends. The CDR3 region is CSAGAGASNQPQHF. DNA for the CDR3: TGCAGTGCTGGGGCTGGGGCTAGCAATCAGCCCCAGCATTTT.

This chain links TRBV20-1 with TRBJ1-1, with D unresolved. The CDR3 spans 14 residues. The germline gives CDR1 DFQATT, CDR2 SNEGSKA (reference sequence). Trimming took 3 bases from V and 3 from J, leaving 14 bases between them. The CDR3 reads CSASLPGRDTEAFF. As DNA, the CDR3 is TGCAGTGCTAGTCTCCCCGGGCGGGACACTGAAGCTTTCTTT.

This clonotype was detected ten times or more. J is TRBJ2-3 and V is TRBV29-1; TRBD2 might be the D (6 bases). The CDR3 sequence is 15 residues long. V was clipped by 7 bases and J by 0 bases, with 17 bases between them. Looked up from germline, CDR1 is SQVTM and CDR2 is ANQGSEA. The CDR3 protein is CSARLGTISTDTQYF. CDR3 nucleotide sequence: TGCAGCGCGAGACTAGGGACGATTAGCACAGATACGCAGTATTTT.

This rearrangement joins TRBV12-3 or TRBV12-4 to TRBJ1-5; D gene unclear. CDR3 size: 14 residues. Trimming stripped 1 base from V and 5 bases from J, with 9 bases between. The CDR3 region is CASSLGEGYQPQHF. The CDR3 DNA is TGTGCCAGCAGTTTAGGCGAGGGCTATCAGCCCCAGCATTTT.

The chain links TRBV6-2 or TRBV6-3 to TRBJ2-2; D gene ambiguous. Trimming took 5 bases from V and 6 from J, leaving 16 bases between them. Germline CDR1 and CDR2: MNHEY and SVGEGT. The CDR3 runs 15 residues. The CDR3 bases are TGTGCCAGCAGTCTCCTTGTACCGTTTGCCGGGGAGCTGTTTTTT. Its translation: CASSLLVPFAGELFF.

The chain links TRBV19 to TRBJ1-5; possibly TRBD1 for D (6 bases). The CDR3 is 15 amino acids. Germline CDR1 and CDR2: LNHDA and SQIVND (reference sequence). V shed 5 bases and J shed 2 bases, with 13 bases lying between them. The CDR3 here is CASSQTGRGNQPQHF. The CDR3 DNA sequence: TGTGCCAGTAGTCAAACAGGGAGGGGCAATCAGCCCCAGCATTTT.

This sequence joins TRBV28 and TRBJ2-5; the match to TRBD1 covers 9 bases. The germline CDR1 and CDR2 sequences are MDHEN and SYDVKM. The V gene end was trimmed by 6 bases and the J gene end by 5 bases; junction bases not matched to a gene: 7. CDR3 length equals 14 residues. DNA of the CDR3: TGTGCCAGCAGAACAGGGGGCTTGGGTGAGACCCAGTACTTC. Its translation: CASRTGGLGETQYF.

Points on this clonotype: Since a much larger clone is just one base distant, this may be a read error. The chain uses TRBV7-9 and TRBJ2-5; perhaps TRBD2 as D (6 bases). Between the trimmed V and J ends, which lost 0 bases and 9 bases, there was a span of 17 bases. Germline V gene data show CDR1 as SEHNR and CDR2 as FQNEAQ (reference sequence). CDR3 length: 15 amino acids. The CDR3 DNA is TGTGCCAGCAGCTTAGCCGGGGCTAGCGTTGTTGCCCAGTACTTC. This encodes CASSLAGASVVAQYF.